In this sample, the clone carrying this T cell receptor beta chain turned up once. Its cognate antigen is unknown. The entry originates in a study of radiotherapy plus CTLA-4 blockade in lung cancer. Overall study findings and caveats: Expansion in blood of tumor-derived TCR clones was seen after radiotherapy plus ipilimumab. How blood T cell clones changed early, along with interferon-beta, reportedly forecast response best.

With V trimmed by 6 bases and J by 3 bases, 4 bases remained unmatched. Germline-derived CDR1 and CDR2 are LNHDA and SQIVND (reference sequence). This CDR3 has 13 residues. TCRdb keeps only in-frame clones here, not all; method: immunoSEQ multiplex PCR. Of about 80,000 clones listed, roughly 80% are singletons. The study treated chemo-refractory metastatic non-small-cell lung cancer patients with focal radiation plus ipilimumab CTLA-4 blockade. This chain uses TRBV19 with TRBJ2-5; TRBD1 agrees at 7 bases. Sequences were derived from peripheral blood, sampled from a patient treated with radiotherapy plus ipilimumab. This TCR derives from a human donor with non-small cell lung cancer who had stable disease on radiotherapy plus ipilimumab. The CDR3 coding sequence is TGTGCCAGTAGACCCGGGACAGAAGAGACCCAGTACTTC. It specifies CASRPGTEETQYF.